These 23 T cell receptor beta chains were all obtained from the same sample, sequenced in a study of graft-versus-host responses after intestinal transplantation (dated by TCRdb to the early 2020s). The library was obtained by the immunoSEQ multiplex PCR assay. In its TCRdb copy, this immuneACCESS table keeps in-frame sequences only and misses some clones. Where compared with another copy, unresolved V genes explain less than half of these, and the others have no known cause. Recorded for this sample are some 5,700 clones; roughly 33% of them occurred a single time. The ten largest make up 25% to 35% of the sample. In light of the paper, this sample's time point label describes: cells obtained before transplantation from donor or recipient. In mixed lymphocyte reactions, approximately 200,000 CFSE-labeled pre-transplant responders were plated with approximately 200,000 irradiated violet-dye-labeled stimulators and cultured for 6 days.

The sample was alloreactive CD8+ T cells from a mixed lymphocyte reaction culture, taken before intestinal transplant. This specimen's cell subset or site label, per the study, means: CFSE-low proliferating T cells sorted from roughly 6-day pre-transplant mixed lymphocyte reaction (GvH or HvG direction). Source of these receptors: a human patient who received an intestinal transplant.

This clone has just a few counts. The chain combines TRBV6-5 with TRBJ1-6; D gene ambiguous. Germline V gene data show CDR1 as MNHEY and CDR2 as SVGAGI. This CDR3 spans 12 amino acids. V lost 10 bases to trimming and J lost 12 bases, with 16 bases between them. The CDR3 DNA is TGTGCCACCACAACCTGGCAGGAACCCCTCCACTTT. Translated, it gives CATTTWQEPLHF.

The CDR3 loop is CASSPQTGKTQYF. The CDR3 nucleotides are TGTGCCAGCAGCCCTCAGACAGGGAAGACCCAGTACTTC. The rearrangement links TRBV7-7 to TRBJ2-5; 7 bases match TRBD1. V lost 5 bases and J lost 6; bases outside the gene matches: 6. Per the germline V gene, CDR1 is SSHAT and CDR2 is FNYEAQ (reference sequence). CDR3 length: 13 residues.

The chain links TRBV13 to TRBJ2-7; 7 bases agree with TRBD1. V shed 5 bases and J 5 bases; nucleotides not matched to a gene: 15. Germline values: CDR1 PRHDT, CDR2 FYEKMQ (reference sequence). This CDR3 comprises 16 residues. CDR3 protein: CASSGDPRQGFDEQYF. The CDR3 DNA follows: TGTGCCAGCAGCGGTGACCCCAGACAGGGTTTCGACGAGCAGTACTTC.

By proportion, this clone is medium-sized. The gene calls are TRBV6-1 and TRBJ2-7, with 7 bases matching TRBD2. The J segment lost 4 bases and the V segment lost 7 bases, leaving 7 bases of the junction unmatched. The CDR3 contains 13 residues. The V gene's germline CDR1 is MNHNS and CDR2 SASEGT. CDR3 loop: CASKAGVRYEQYF. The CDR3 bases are TGTGCCAGCAAGGCGGGAGTGAGGTACGAGCAGTACTTC.

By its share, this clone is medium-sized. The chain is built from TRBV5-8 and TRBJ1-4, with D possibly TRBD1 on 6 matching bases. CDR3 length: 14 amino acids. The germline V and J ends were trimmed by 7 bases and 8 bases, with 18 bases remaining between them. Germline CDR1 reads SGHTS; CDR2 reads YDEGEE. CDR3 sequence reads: CASGLGGAWEKLFF. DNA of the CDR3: TGTGCCAGCGGCCTTGGGGGGGCATGGGAAAAACTGTTTTTT.

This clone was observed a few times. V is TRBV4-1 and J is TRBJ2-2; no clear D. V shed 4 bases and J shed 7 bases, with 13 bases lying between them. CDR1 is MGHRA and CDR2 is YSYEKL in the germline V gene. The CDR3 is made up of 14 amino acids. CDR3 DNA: TGCGCCAGCAGCCCACTTAGACGAGGCGGGGAGCTGTTTTTT. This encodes CASSPLRRGGELFF.

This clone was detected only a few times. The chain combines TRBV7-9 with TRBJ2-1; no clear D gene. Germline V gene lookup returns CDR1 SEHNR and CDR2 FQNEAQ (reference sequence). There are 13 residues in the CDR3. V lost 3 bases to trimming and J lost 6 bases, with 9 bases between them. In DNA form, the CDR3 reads TGTGCCAGCAGCTTTGATACTGCCAATGAGCAGTTCTTC. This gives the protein CASSFDTANEQFF.

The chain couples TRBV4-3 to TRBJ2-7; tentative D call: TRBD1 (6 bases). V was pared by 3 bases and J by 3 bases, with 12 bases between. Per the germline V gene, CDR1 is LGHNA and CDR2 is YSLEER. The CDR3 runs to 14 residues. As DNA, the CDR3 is TGCGCCAGCAGCCATCTCGGACAGCACTACGAGCAGTACTTC. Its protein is CASSHLGQHYEQYF.

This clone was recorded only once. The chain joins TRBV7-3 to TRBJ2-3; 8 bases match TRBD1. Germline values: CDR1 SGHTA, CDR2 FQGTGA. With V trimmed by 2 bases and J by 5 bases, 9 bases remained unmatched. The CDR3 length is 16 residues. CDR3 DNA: TGTGCCAGCAGCTTACCAGGGGGCTGGGAAGGAGATACGCAGTATTTT. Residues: CASSLPGGWEGDTQYF.

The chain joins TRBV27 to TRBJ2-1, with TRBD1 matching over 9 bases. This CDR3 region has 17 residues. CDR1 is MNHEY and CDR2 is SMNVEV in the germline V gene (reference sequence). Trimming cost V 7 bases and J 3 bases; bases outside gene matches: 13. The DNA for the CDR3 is TGTGCCAGCAACACCAAAACAGGGGGCCCCTACTACAATGAGCAGTTCTTC. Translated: CASNTKTGGPYYNEQFF.

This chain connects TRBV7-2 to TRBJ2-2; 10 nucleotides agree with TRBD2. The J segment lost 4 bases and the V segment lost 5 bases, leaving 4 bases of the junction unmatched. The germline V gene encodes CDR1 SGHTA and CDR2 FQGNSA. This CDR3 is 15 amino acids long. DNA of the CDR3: TGTGCCAGCAGCCCTGGACTAGCGGCCACCGGGGAGCTGTTTTTT. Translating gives CASSPGLAATGELFF.

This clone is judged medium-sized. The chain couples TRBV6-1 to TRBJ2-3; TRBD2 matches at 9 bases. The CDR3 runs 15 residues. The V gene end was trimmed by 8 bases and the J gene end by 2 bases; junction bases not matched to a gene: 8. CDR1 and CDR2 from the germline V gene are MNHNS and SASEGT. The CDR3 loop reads CASGLLAGTTDTQYF. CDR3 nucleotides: TGTGCCAGCGGTCTTCTAGCGGGGACCACAGATACGCAGTATTTT.

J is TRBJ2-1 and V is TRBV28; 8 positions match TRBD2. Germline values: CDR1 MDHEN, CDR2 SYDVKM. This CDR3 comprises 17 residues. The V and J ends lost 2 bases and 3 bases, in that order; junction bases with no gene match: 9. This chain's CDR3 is CASSLKVGGGFYNEQFF. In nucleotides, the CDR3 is TGTGCCAGCAGTTTAAAGGTCGGCGGGGGGTTCTACAATGAGCAGTTCTTC.

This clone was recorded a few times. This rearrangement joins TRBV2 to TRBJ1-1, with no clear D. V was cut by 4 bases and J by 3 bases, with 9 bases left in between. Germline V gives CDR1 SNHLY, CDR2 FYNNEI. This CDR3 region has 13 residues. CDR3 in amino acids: CASSGFQDTEAFF. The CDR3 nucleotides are TGTGCCAGCAGTGGGTTCCAGGACACTGAAGCTTTCTTT.

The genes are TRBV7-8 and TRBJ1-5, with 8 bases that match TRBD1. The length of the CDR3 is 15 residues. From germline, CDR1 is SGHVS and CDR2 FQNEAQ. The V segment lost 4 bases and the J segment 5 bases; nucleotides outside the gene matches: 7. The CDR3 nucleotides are TGTGCCAGCAGCTCAAATCCGGGACAGGATCAGCCCCAGCATTTT. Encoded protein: CASSSNPGQDQPQHF. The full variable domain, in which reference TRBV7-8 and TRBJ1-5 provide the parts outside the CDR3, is GAGVSQSPRYKVAKRGQDVALRCDPISGHVSLFWYQQALGQGPEFLTYFQNEAQLDKSGLPSDRFFAERPEGSVSTLKIQRTQQEDSAVYLCASSSNPGQDQPQHFGDGTRLSIL.

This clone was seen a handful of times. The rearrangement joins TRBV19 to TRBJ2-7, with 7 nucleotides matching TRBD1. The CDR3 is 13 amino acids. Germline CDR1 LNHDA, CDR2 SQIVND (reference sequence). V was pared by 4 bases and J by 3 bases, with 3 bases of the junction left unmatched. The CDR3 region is CASSTAGGYEQYF. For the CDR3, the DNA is TGTGCCAGTAGTACGGCAGGGGGCTACGAGCAGTACTTC.

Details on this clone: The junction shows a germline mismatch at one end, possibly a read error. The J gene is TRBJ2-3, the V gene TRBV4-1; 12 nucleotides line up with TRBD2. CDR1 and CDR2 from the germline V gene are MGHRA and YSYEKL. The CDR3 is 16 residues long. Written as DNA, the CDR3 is TGTGCCAGCAGCCTAGCGGGGGGGCGGGAGACAGATACGCAGTATTTT. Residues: CASSLAGGRETDTQYF.

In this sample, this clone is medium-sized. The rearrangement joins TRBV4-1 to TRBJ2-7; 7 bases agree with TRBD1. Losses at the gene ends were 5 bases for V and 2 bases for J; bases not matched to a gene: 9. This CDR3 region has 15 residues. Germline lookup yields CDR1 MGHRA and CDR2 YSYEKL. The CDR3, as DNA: TGCGCCAGCAGCACACCCGGGACAGAGACCTACGAGCAGTACTTC. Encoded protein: CASSTPGTETYEQYF.

CDR3 protein: CASSELVAPYEQYF. The CDR3 DNA reads as TGTGCCAGCAGTGAACTAGTAGCTCCCTACGAGCAGTACTTC. J is TRBJ2-7 and V is TRBV6-1; D is uncertain. The CDR3 covers 14 residues. Trimming took off 2 bases at V and 2 bases at J, with 10 bases between the two ends. Germline V gene data show CDR1 as MNHNS and CDR2 as SASEGT.

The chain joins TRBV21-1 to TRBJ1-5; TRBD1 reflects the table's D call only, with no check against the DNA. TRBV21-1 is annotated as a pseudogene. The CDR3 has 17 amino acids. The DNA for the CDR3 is TGTGCCAGCAGCAAATACAGGGGACCGCTTAGCAATCAGCCCCAGCATTTT. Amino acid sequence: CASSKYRGPLSNQPQHF.

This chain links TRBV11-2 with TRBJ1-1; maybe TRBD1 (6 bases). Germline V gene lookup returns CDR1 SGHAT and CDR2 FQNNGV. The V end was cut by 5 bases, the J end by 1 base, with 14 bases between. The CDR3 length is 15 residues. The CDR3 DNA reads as TGTGCCAGCAGCCGAAGGGGGACACCGAACACTGAAGCTTTCTTT. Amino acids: CASSRRGTPNTEAFF.

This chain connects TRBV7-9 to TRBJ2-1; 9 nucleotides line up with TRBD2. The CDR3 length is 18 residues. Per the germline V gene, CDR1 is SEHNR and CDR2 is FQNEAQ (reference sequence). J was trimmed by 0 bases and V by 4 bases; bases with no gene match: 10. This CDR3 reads CASSWDLAGKSSYNEQFF. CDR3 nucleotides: TGTGCCAGCAGCTGGGATCTAGCGGGGAAGAGCTCCTACAATGAGCAGTTCTTC.

CDR3 DNA: TGTGCCATCAGCGGGCAGGGGGCGTCCGGGGAGCTGTTTTTT. Protein product: CAISGQGASGELFF. The V call is TRBV10-3, the J call TRBJ2-2, with 8 bases identical to TRBD1. V lost 6 bases, J lost 6 bases, and 6 bases stayed unmatched. There are 14 residues in the CDR3. Germline V gives CDR1 ENHRY, CDR2 SYGVKD.